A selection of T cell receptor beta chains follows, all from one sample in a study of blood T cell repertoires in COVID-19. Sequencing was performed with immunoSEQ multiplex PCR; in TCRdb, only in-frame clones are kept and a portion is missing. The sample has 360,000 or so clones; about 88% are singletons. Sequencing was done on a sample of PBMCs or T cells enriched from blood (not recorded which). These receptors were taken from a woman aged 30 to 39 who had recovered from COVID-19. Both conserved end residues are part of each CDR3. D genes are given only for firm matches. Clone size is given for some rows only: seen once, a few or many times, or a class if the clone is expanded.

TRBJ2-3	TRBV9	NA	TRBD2	TGTGCCAGCAGCTCGGGACTAGCGGGCCCAACAGATACGCAGTATTTT	CASSSGLAGPTDTQYF
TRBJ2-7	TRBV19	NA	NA	TGTGCCAGTAGTTTGGCTTATACCTACGAGCAGTACTTC	CASSLAYTYEQYF
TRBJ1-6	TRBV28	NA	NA	TGTGCCAGCGTCCCTGGGGGGTATAATTCACCCCTCCACTTT	CASVPGGYNSPLHF
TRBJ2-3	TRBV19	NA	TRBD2	TGTGCCAGTAGCGGGAGGTGGAGAGATACGCAGTATTTT	CASSGRWRDTQYF
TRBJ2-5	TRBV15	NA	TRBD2	TGTGCCACCAGCAGGGTTCTAGCGGGCGGAGAGACCCAGTACTTC	CATSRVLAGGETQYF
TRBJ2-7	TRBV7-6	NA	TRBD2	TGTGCCAGCAGCCTGGGGACTAGCGGGAGGGCCGGGTACGAGCAGTACTTC	CASSLGTSGRAGYEQYF
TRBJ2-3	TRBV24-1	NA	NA	TGTGCCACCAGTGACCTTGCAGATACGCAGTATTTT	CATSDLADTQYF
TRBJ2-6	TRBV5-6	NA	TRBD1	TGTGCCAGCAGCCCAGACAGGGCTGGGGCCAACGTCCTGACTTTC	CASSPDRAGANVLTF
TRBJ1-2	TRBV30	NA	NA	TGTGCCTGGAGGCCAGGACAGAGTGTAGACTATGGCTACACCTTC	CAWRPGQSVDYGYTF
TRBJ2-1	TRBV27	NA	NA	TGTGCCAGCAGGGGTCAGGGGAGCAATGAGCAGTTCTTC	CASRGQGSNEQFF
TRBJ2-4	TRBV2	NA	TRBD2	TGTGCCAGCAGTGACGGGGGACTAGCGGGTACCGGAGCCAAAAACATTCAGTACTTC	CASSDGGLAGTGAKNIQYF
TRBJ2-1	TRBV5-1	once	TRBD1	TGCGCCAGCAGCACCGAGACAGGGGGCTTCTACAATGAGCAGTTCTTC	CASSTETGGFYNEQFF
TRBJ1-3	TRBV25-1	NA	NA	TGTGCCAGCAGTGAAAGGGGCTCTGGAAACACCATATATTTT	CASSERGSGNTIYF
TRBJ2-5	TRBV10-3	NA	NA	TGTGCCATCAGTGAGCCTGTTATAGAGACCCAGTACTTC	CAISEPVIETQYF
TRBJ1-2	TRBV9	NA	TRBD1	TGTGCCAGCAGCGTCGTAAGAGGACAGGGGCTCTCGGCCGGCTACACCTTC	CASSVVRGQGLSAGYTF
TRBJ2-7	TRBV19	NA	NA	TGTGCCAGTAGTATAGGGGGCCAGACCTACGAGCAGTACTTC	CASSIGGQTYEQYF
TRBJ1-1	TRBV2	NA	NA	TGTGCCAGCAGACGTACAGGAGAAGCTTTCTTT	CASRRTGEAFF
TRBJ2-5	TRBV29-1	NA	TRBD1	TGCAGCGTTGCTGACAGGGGGATAGAGACCCAGTACTTC	CSVADRGIETQYF
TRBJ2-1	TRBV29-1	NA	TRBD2	TGCAGCGTTGAGTTAGCGGGGGGCCAGCACAATGAGCAGTTCTTC	CSVELAGGQHNEQFF
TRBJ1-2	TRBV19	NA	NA	TGTGCCAGTAGTATCCCCCGACTGACTTCTAACTATGGCTACACCTTC	CASSIPRLTSNYGYTF
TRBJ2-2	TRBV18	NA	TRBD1	TGTGCCAGCTCACCACGGGACAGCCTCGGGGAGCTGTTTTTT	CASSPRDSLGELFF
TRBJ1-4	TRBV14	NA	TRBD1	TGTGCCAGCAGCCCATTACAGGGGCTCGGGGAAAAACTGTTTTTT	CASSPLQGLGEKLFF
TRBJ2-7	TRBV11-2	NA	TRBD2	TGTGCCAGCAGCTTAGGGGGGGGATCCAGGGAACAGTACTTC	CASSLGGGSREQYF
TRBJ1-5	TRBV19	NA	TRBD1	TGTGCCAGTAGTATAGCCCCCCAGAGGGGGCGTAATCAGCCCCAGCATTTT	CASSIAPQRGRNQPQHF
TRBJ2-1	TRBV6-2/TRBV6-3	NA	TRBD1	TGTGCCAGCAGTTACCTTATAGGACAGGGGGCCTACAATGAGCAGTTCTTC	CASSYLIGQGAYNEQFF
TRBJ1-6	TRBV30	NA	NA	TGTGCCTGGAGCGGGGGTGGGTCACCCCTCCACTTT	CAWSGGGSPLHF
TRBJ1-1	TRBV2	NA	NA	TGTGCCAGCAGGGTGGACATGAACACTGAAGCTTTCTTT	CASRVDMNTEAFF
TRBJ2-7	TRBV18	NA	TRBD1	TGTGCCAGCTCACCCGACCTACAGGGGCGGTACGAGCAGTACTTC	CASSPDLQGRYEQYF
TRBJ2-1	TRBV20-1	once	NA	TGCAGTGCCCGATTGAGCGAGCAGTTCTTC	CSARLSEQFF
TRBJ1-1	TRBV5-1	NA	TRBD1	TGCGCCAGCAGCATAGGGACAGGTGAAGCTTTCTTT	CASSIGTGEAFF
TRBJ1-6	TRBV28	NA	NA	TGTGCCAGCAGTTGGGGATTCCTGGGGGGATTGACCCTCCACTTT	CASSWGFLGGLTLHF
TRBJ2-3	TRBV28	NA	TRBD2	TGTGCCAGCAGTCTACTAGCGCCGGTGGATACGCAGTATTTT	CASSLLAPVDTQYF
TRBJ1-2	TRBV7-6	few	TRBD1	TGTGCCAGCAGCTTAGACGACAGGGGATATGGCTACACCTTC	CASSLDDRGYGYTF
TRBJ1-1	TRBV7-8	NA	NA	TGTGCCAGCAGGCCAACGGTGAACACTGAAGCTTTCTTT	CASRPTVNTEAFF
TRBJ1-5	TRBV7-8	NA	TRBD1	TGTGCCAGCAGCGCCGGGACAGGGGAGAGTCAGCCCCAGCATTTT	CASSAGTGESQPQHF
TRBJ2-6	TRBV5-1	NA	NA	TGCGCCAGCAGCTCCTCTGGGGAGGGGGTGGCTGGGGCCAACGTCCTGACTTTC	CASSSSGEGVAGANVLTF
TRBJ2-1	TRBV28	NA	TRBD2	TGTGCCAGCAGTTTAGGGGGGGGAGCCCACAATGAGCAGTTCTTC	CASSLGGGAHNEQFF
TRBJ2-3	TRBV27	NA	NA	TGTGCCAGCAGTTTGCGCCCTAGCACAGATACGCAGTATTTT	CASSLRPSTDTQYF
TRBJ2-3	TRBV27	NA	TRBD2	TGTGCCAGCAGTTTCGGAACTAGCGGAGATACGCAGTATTTT	CASSFGTSGDTQYF